The T cell receptor beta chain under discussion was sequenced for a study of identical twins. Whole-study results and caveats: There were fewer insertions in abundant cord blood beta clonotypes, but memory repertoires showed no such pattern. Out-of-frame alpha sequences shared between twins exhibited an excess of low generation probability.

This clonotype was picked up many times. Its antigen remains unknown. Template switching, a step in the protocol, added a universal primer site, and cDNA carried unique molecular identifiers. TCRdb reprocessed the 5' RACE reads via MiXCR and lists one record per CDR3 protein. Counted here are roughly 200,000 distinct CDR3 sequences, less than 8% occurring once; the ten biggest clones make up less than 2.5%. Germline V lookup: CDR1 SGHRS, CDR2 YFSETQ. V shed 4 bases and J shed 6 bases, with 21 bases lying between them. CDR3 length: 16 residues. These same data were also listed under a study on yellow fever vaccine responses in identical twins.

This receptor was taken from a woman younger than 35 in good health. V is TRBV5-1 and J is TRBJ2-3; D not certain. Input material: memory (CD45RO+) T cells sorted from blood. CDR3 sequence reads: CASSGIGPTISDTQYF. The CDR3, as DNA: TGCGCCAGCAGCGGTATCGGCCCCACTATAAGCGATACGCAGTATTTT.